The 18 T cell receptor beta chains in this list originate from one sample, sequenced in a study of control samples from healthy donors and cancer patients. The data were produced by immunoSEQ multiplex PCR, yet TCRdb's version contains in-frame clones alone and is incomplete. The table has about 130,000 clones, roughly 90% seen once. Sample: blood. Receptors originate from a man aged 18 to 35 in good health.

The chain recombines TRBV19 with TRBJ2-1; 7 positions agree with TRBD2. The germline V gene has CDR1 LNHDA and CDR2 SQIVND (reference sequence). The CDR3 sequence is 15 residues long. V shed 6 bases and J 0 bases; nucleotides not matched to a gene: 5. CDR3 loop: CASRISGDSYNEQFF. CDR3 in DNA: TGTGCCAGTAGAATAAGCGGGGACTCCTACAATGAGCAGTTCTTC.

This clone was counted a single time. This sequence joins TRBV7-5 and TRBJ1-5; the table's D call, TRBD1, has no DNA check behind it. TRBV7-5 constitutes a pseudogene. This CDR3 spans 16 amino acids. CDR3 residues: CVRSLGQGAGNQPQHF. The CDR3 region has the DNA TGTGTCAGAAGCCTAGGACAGGGGGCTGGCAATCAGCCCCAGCATTTT.

The rearrangement links TRBV11-2 to TRBJ2-1; D is possibly TRBD2 (6 bases). V lost 6 bases, J lost 8 bases, and 29 bases lay in between. The CDR3 extends over 18 amino acids. CDR1 and CDR2 (germline): SGHAT, FQNNGV. CDR3 sequence (DNA): TGTGCCAGCAGTCCCCTTGCGGGGTTTTCCAGGGCGAGCGATGAGCAGTTCTTC. Protein product: CASSPLAGFSRASDEQFF. The complete variable domain, with remaining parts taken from reference TRBV11-2 and TRBJ2-1, reads EAGVAQSPRYKIIEKRQSVAFWCNPISGHATLYWYQQILGQGPKLLIQFQNNGVVDDSQLPKDRFSAERLKGVDSTLKIQPAKLEDSAVYLCASSPLAGFSRASDEQFFGPGTRLTVL.

This CDR3 is CASSQGGTGASPLHF. In nucleotides, the CDR3 is TGTGCCAGCAGCCAAGGAGGGACAGGGGCCTCACCCCTCCACTTT. This rearrangement joins TRBV7-9 to TRBJ1-6; 10 positions agree with TRBD1. The CDR3 runs to 15 residues. The ends lost 5 bases at V and 10 bases at J; junction bases unmatched: 8. Germline CDR1 SEHNR, CDR2 FQNEAQ (reference sequence).

The rearrangement links TRBV15 to TRBJ2-5; TRBD2 matches at 10 bases. CDR1 LNHNV and CDR2 YYDKDF come from the germline V gene (reference sequence). With 2 bases clipped from V and 3 bases from J, the junction kept 9 bases outside the gene matches. CDR3 length equals 17 residues. The CDR3 DNA reads TGTGCCACCAGCAGACTAGCGGGGGAAACCGGCGAAGAGACCCAGTACTTC. Translating it yields CATSRLAGETGEETQYF.

The chain recombines TRBV2 with TRBJ1-5, with D perhaps TRBD1 (6 bases). Germline lookup yields CDR1 SNHLY and CDR2 FYNNEI. CDR3 length: 16 amino acids. Trimming pared 6 bases from V and 7 bases from J, leaving 22 bases between. The CDR3 spells CASSPSPGALGQPQHF. The CDR3 bases are TGTGCCAGCAGCCCCTCCCCAGGGGCGCTGGGGCAGCCCCAGCATTTT.

This sequence joins TRBV4-2 and TRBJ1-1, with 10 bases lining up with TRBD1. CDR1 LGHNA and CDR2 YNFKEQ come from the germline V gene. The V segment lost 0 bases and the J segment 4 bases; nucleotides outside the gene matches: 8. The CDR3 is made up of 17 amino acids. The CDR3 nucleotides are TGTGCCAGCAGCCAAGAGGGGAGACAGGGGGCTTTCACTGAAGCTTTCTTT. Encoded protein: CASSQEGRQGAFTEAFF.

The chain joins TRBV6-1 to TRBJ1-1; tentative D call: TRBD1 (5 bases). Germline CDR1 and CDR2: MNHNS and SASEGT. The CDR3 has 15 residues. The V end was cut by 0 bases, the J end by 4 bases, with 12 bases between. The CDR3 DNA reads as TGTGCCAGCAGTGAAGCCCCAGTTAGGGGCACTGAAGCTTTCTTT. It translates to CASSEAPVRGTEAFF.

The V call is TRBV6-2 or TRBV6-3, the J call TRBJ2-2; D is unclear. With 5 bases removed from V and 0 bases from J, the gap between germline ends came to 13 bases. From germline, CDR1 is MNHEY and CDR2 SVGEGT. The CDR3 totals 16 residues. This chain's CDR3 is CASSRGSISNTGELFF. The CDR3 region has the DNA TGTGCCAGCAGTCGAGGTTCGATATCGAACACCGGGGAGCTGTTTTTT.

The chain links TRBV29-1 to TRBJ2-1, with TRBD2 identical over 8 bases. Germline CDR1 and CDR2: SQVTM and ANQGSEA. CDR3 length equals 16 residues. V was clipped by 3 bases and J by 5 bases; unmatched bases: 12. The CDR3 nucleotides are TGCAGCGTTGACAGACCCCCGGGAGGGAGGCACAATGAGCAGTTCTTC. It specifies CSVDRPPGGRHNEQFF.

The rearrangement joins TRBV27 to TRBJ1-2, with D unresolved. Germline values: CDR1 MNHEY, CDR2 SMNVEV (reference sequence). Trimming cost V 0 bases and J 0 bases, with 5 bases left between them. The CDR3 loop spans 14 amino acids. The CDR3 here is CASSLSPPNYGYTF. Written as DNA, the CDR3 is TGTGCCAGCAGTTTATCGCCACCTAACTATGGCTACACCTTC.

The chain carries TRBV6-1 and TRBJ2-1; 13 bases fit TRBD2. Germline CDR1 reads MNHNS; CDR2 reads SASEGT. The J segment lost 6 bases and the V segment lost 3 bases, leaving 5 bases of the junction unmatched. The CDR3 is made up of 16 amino acids. CDR3 region: CASSELGLAGRNEQFF. The CDR3, as DNA: TGTGCCAGCAGTGAGCTGGGACTAGCGGGGCGCAATGAGCAGTTCTTC.

This chain joins TRBV10-2 and TRBJ2-3, with 10 bases fitting TRBD2. V shed 8 bases, J shed 5 bases, and the junction held 10 bases outside the gene matches. The CDR3 has 15 amino acids. The germline gives CDR1 WSHSY, CDR2 SAAADI. The CDR3 region is CASWLGAGGQDTQYF. The CDR3 region has the DNA TGCGCCAGCTGGCTTGGAGCGGGGGGGCAAGATACGCAGTATTTT.

The rearrangement uses TRBV9 and TRBJ2-1; tentative D call: TRBD1 (6 bases). This CDR3 spans 15 amino acids. From germline, CDR1 is SGDLS and CDR2 YYNGEE. With 0 bases removed from V and 9 bases from J, the gap between germline ends came to 16 bases. The CDR3 is CASSVVSRGLGEQFF. The DNA of the CDR3 is TGTGCCAGCAGCGTAGTTAGCAGGGGTTTGGGTGAGCAGTTCTTC.

This chain joins TRBV18 and TRBJ1-1; TRBD1 is a possible D gene (5 bases). CDR3 length: 15 amino acids. Trimming took off 5 bases at V and 1 base at J, with 14 bases between the two ends. CDR1 KGHSH and CDR2 LQKENI come from the germline V gene. The CDR3 protein is CASSLNGGENTEAFF. The CDR3 DNA is TGTGCCAGCTCATTAAACGGGGGAGAGAACACTGAAGCTTTCTTT. Variable domain in full (rest from reference TRBV18 and TRBJ1-1): NAGVMQNPRHLVRRRGQEARLRCSPMKGHSHVYWYRQLPEEGLKFMVYLQKENIIDESGMPKERFSAEFPKEGPSILRIQQVVRGDSAAYFCASSLNGGENTEAFFGQGTRLTVV.

This chain joins TRBV25-1 and TRBJ2-1; tentatively, D is TRBD1 or TRBD2 (7 bases each). CDR3 length: 17 residues. Trimming left V 4 bases short and J 6 bases short, with 22 bases between. Germline CDR1 reads MGHDK; CDR2 reads SYGVNS. CDR3 protein: CASSAGVGRGPLNEQFF. The DNA of the CDR3 is TGTGCCAGCAGTGCTGGGGTGGGGAGGGGGCCCCTCAATGAGCAGTTCTTC.

This chain uses TRBV5-4 with TRBJ1-6; tentatively, D is TRBD1 (5 bases). V dropped 0 bases and J dropped 7 bases, with 8 bases sitting between them. The CDR3 consists of 14 residues. In germline, CDR1 is SGHNT, CDR2 YYREEE (reference sequence). This chain's CDR3 is CASSLDRLNSPLHF. The CDR3 coding sequence is TGTGCCAGCAGCTTGGACAGGTTGAATTCACCCCTCCACTTT.

The J gene is TRBJ1-6, the V gene TRBV5-1, with 8 positions matching TRBD1. V trimming: 4 bases; J trimming: 7 bases; junction bases outside the gene matches: 4. Germline CDR1 SGHRS, CDR2 YFSETQ. This CDR3 has 14 amino acids. CDR3 protein: CASSPQGVNSPLHF. CDR3 coding DNA: TGCGCCAGCAGCCCACAGGGGGTCAATTCACCCCTCCACTTT.